The 32 T cell receptor beta chains below were found in one sample sequenced in a study of blood T cell repertoires in COVID-19 (dated by TCRdb to about 2020). Library creation used the immunoSEQ multiplex PCR assay. TCRdb limited this immuneACCESS table to in-frame rearrangements with V and J called. A share of clones is missing; checked studies link under half to unresolved V genes, and the rest is unexplained. The sample table lists some 70,000 clones, 70% to 90% of them with a count of one. The top ten constitute roughly 3.6% of the sample. The sequencing sample was made of peripheral blood. These receptor sequences come from a woman aged 45-59 years with COVID-19, enrolled during active disease.

CDR3 nucleotide sequence: TGCGCCAGCAGCTTGGGGTACGAGTACGGAGAGACCCAGTACTTC. It encodes CASSLGYEYGETQYF. The V and J genes are TRBV5-1 and TRBJ2-5; D remains unclear. V was cut by 0 bases and J by 4 bases, with 13 bases left in between. This CDR3 region has 15 residues. The germline gives CDR1 SGHRS, CDR2 YFSETQ.

This chain connects TRBV28 to TRBJ1-3; D gene uncertain. The V gene's germline CDR1 is MDHEN and CDR2 SYDVKM. V was clipped by 2 bases and J by 4 bases, with 12 bases between them. This CDR3 comprises 15 residues. Written as DNA, the CDR3 is TGTGCCAGCAGTTTAGTACAGCCGGCGGGAAACACCATATATTTT. It specifies CASSLVQPAGNTIYF. The whole variable domain, filled in from reference TRBV28 and TRBJ1-3, reads DVKVTQSSRYLVKRTGEKVFLECVQDMDHENMFWYRQDPGLGLRLIYFSYDVKMKEKGDIPEGYSVSREKKERFSLILESASTNQTSMYLCASSLVQPAGNTIYFGEGSWLTVV.

This chain connects TRBV2 to TRBJ2-3, with a tentative D call TRBD2 (6 bases). Per the germline V gene, CDR1 is SNHLY and CDR2 is FYNNEI. V lost 10 bases and J 8 bases, leaving 13 bases between the germline ends. The CDR3 covers 11 residues. The CDR3 region has the DNA TGTGCCACCAACCGGGACTTTACGCAGTATTTT. This codes for CATNRDFTQYF.

The chain is built from TRBV18 and TRBJ2-7, with a possible D match to TRBD2 (6 bases). This CDR3 is built from 15 residues. CDR1 and CDR2 (germline): KGHSH, LQKENI. V lost 3 bases and J 6 bases, leaving 18 bases between the germline ends. The CDR3 nucleotides are TGTGCCAGCTCACCCCCAGGGCGGGAAATAATCGAGCAGTACTTC. Translation gives CASSPPGREIIEQYF.

V and J are TRBV15 and TRBJ2-5; TRBD2 aligns across 7 bases. Germline V gene sequence: CDR1 LNHNV, CDR2 YYDKDF (reference sequence). The CDR3 covers 15 residues. Unmatched junction bases numbered 6, after V lost 0 bases and J lost 5 bases. DNA for the CDR3: TGTGCCACCAGCAGAGATTGGGAGGGCAGGGAGACCCAGTACTTC. Protein product: CATSRDWEGRETQYF.

Comments on this clone: The junction differs from germline at one of its ends, possibly a read error. The J gene is TRBJ2-1, the V gene TRBV7-7; D is possibly TRBD2 (5 bases). Germline V gene sequence: CDR1 SSHAT, CDR2 FNYEAQ (reference sequence). This CDR3 has 16 residues. CDR3 sequence (DNA): TGTGCTAGCAGCTTAGCGCTAAGCGGCTCCTACAATGAGCAGTTCTTC. Translated, it gives CASSLALSGSYNEQFF.

This clone was seen a single time. As DNA, the CDR3 is TGCGCCAGCAGCCCCCGACTGGTGGCAGCGGGGCTCGAGCAGTACTTC. The encoded protein is CASSPRLVAAGLEQYF. The chain recombines TRBV4-1 with TRBJ2-7, with 7 bases fitting TRBD2. Germline assignment: CDR1 MGHRA and CDR2 YSYEKL. J was trimmed by 6 bases and V by 4 bases; bases with no gene match: 15. The CDR3 covers 16 residues.

This clone was detected only a few times. The genes are TRBV24-1 and TRBJ2-2, with 14 positions matching TRBD2. CDR1 is KGHDR, CDR2 SFDVKD, per germline. Losses at the gene ends were 9 bases for V and 6 bases for J; bases not matched to a gene: 14. The CDR3 is 18 amino acids. This CDR3 reads CATAFGTSGRVRSGELFF. CDR3 coding DNA: TGTGCCACCGCTTTCGGGACTAGCGGGAGAGTTAGGTCCGGGGAGCTGTTTTTT.

CDR3 in DNA: TGTGCCAGCAGTCGAACAGGGGACTCACCCCTCCACTTT. It is translated as CASSRTGDSPLHF. The genes are TRBV3-1 (or the pseudogene TRBV3-2) and TRBJ1-6; 7 bases agree with TRBD1. This CDR3 has 13 amino acids. The J segment lost 10 bases and the V segment lost 6 bases, leaving 6 bases of the junction unmatched. Looked up from germline, CDR1 is LGHDT and CDR2 is YNNKEL (reference sequence).

The V gene is TRBV28, the J gene TRBJ1-5; 11 bases align to TRBD1. V was pared by 5 bases and J by 7 bases, with 7 bases of the junction left unmatched. The CDR3 totals 15 residues. CDR1 is MDHEN and CDR2 is SYDVKM in the germline V gene. The CDR3 region has the DNA TGTGCCAGCAGTCCAAATCGGGACAGGGGGCAGCCCCAGCATTTT. This sequence encodes CASSPNRDRGQPQHF.

The chain carries TRBV5-4 and TRBJ1-1, with a possible D match to TRBD1 (5 bases). The V gene lost 2 bases and the J gene lost 5 bases, with 10 bases spanning the gap. The CDR3 is 13 amino acids. The V gene's germline CDR1 is SGHNT and CDR2 YYREEE (reference sequence). The CDR3 is CASSLGARTEAFF. The CDR3 DNA follows: TGTGCCAGCAGCTTAGGGGCGCGGACTGAAGCTTTCTTT.

The rearrangement joins TRBV2 to TRBJ1-2; 7 bases align to TRBD1. V lost 8 bases to trimming and J lost 6 bases; unmatched junction nucleotides: 15. The CDR3 covers 15 residues. Per germline, CDR1 SNHLY and CDR2 FYNNEI. The CDR3 DNA reads TGTGCCAGCTTCTCCCCGGGGAGAGGGGGCAATGGCTACACCTTC. Protein sequence: CASFSPGRGGNGYTF.

The chain couples TRBV5-1 to TRBJ2-2; D remains ambiguous. CDR1 is SGHRS, CDR2 YFSETQ, per germline. V was shortened by 0 bases and J by 6 bases, with 12 bases between the two germline ends. The CDR3 is 15 residues long. The CDR3 is CASSLGASKPGELFF. The CDR3 nucleotides read TGCGCCAGCAGCTTGGGTGCATCAAAGCCCGGGGAGCTGTTTTTT.

The chain has TRBV4-3 and TRBJ1-4; tentative D call: TRBD1 (6 bases). This CDR3 is 16 amino acids long. CDR1 LGHNA and CDR2 YSLEER come from the germline V gene. The V and J ends lost 3 bases and 4 bases respectively, with 15 bases between them. The CDR3 coding sequence is TGCGCCAGCAGCCATTTATTCACGGACAGTAATGAAAAACTGTTTTTT. Amino acid sequence: CASSHLFTDSNEKLFF.

Remarks on this clone: The sample carries other DNA sequences with the same CDR3. The genes are TRBV7-9 and TRBJ1-1; 7 bases agree with TRBD1. The germline V gene has CDR1 SEHNR and CDR2 FQNEAQ (reference sequence). The CDR3 consists of 14 residues. After removal of 4 bases from V and 1 base from J, the junction contained 3 bases not matched to a gene. CDR3 residues: CASSSGQENTEAFF. The CDR3 DNA reads TGTGCCAGCAGCTCCGGACAGGAGAACACTGAAGCTTTCTTT.

This clone appeared a single time. The rearrangement links TRBV28 to TRBJ1-5, with D perhaps matching TRBD1 (5 bases). The CDR3 sequence is 14 residues long. In germline, CDR1 is MDHEN, CDR2 SYDVKM. Trimming left V 6 bases short and J 8 bases short, with 17 bases between. The CDR3 loop reads CASSRDSGLEPQHF. The CDR3 nucleotides read TGTGCCAGCAGCCGGGACTCCGGACTGGAGCCCCAGCATTTT.

This clone occurred a few times. This chain uses TRBV5-5 with TRBJ2-7; TRBD2 matches at 7 bases. V gave up 6 bases and J gave up 1 base; unmatched junction bases: 13. CDR3 length: 16 residues. Germline assignment: CDR1 SGHKS and CDR2 YYEKEE (reference sequence). The CDR3 spells CASTPSAGIRSYEQYF. In nucleotides, the CDR3 is TGTGCCAGCACCCCGTCAGCGGGGATTCGGTCCTACGAGCAGTACTTC.

The V and J genes are TRBV14 and TRBJ1-6, with 7 nucleotides matching TRBD1. CDR1 is SGHDN, CDR2 FVKESK, per germline. The CDR3 runs 14 residues. V was clipped by 5 bases and J by 7 bases; unmatched bases: 5. CDR3 loop: CASSARQGNSPLHF. CDR3 coding DNA: TGTGCCAGCAGCGCTCGACAGGGAAATTCACCCCTCCACTTT.

The table lists this clone with a count of one. The genes are TRBV6-5 and TRBJ1-5, with D uncertain. Germline-derived CDR1 and CDR2 are MNHEY and SVGAGI. There are 13 residues in the CDR3. Deletions cut 2 bases from V and 10 bases from J, with 12 bases between. CDR3 region: CASSYDLRSPQHF. DNA of the CDR3: TGTGCCAGCAGTTACGACTTGAGGAGCCCCCAGCATTTT.

The chain uses TRBV6-4 and TRBJ2-5; TRBD1 agrees at 9 bases. The CDR3 covers 17 residues. Trimming took 7 bases from V and 5 from J; bases not matched to a gene: 17. Germline lookup yields CDR1 MRHNA and CDR2 SNTAGT. The CDR3 DNA reads TGTGCCAGCACCCAGGACAGGGGTAGGATTTCTAGTGAGACCCAGTACTTC. This sequence encodes CASTQDRGRISSETQYF.

This clone was counted between two and nine times. V usage is TRBV19 and J usage is TRBJ1-3, with 8 bases matching TRBD1. CDR1 is LNHDA and CDR2 is SQIVND in the germline V gene (reference sequence). V shed 5 bases, J shed 4 bases, and the junction held 10 bases outside the gene matches. The CDR3 has 16 residues. The CDR3 loop reads CASSSNRGAGGNTIYF. DNA for the CDR3: TGTGCCAGTAGTTCCAACAGGGGGGCCGGCGGAAACACCATATATTTT.

DNA for the CDR3: TGCGCCAGCAGTATTTACTCTGGGGCCAACGTCCTGACTTTC. This codes for CASSIYSGANVLTF. This chain joins TRBV5-1 and TRBJ2-6, with unresolved D. Between the trimmed V and J ends, which lost 5 bases and 0 bases, there was a span of 6 bases. The CDR3 loop spans 14 amino acids. The V gene's germline CDR1 is SGHRS and CDR2 YFSETQ.

The chain couples TRBV29-1 to TRBJ2-3; 7 bases fit TRBD1. The V gene's germline CDR1 is SQVTM and CDR2 ANQGSEA. This CDR3 has 14 residues. With V trimmed by 5 bases and J by 2 bases, 7 bases remained unmatched. CDR3 nucleotides: TGCAGCGTTCTGACAGGGCAGAACACAGATACGCAGTATTTT. This sequence encodes CSVLTGQNTDTQYF.

This chain uses TRBV7-2 with TRBJ2-7; tentative D call: TRBD1 (7 bases). CDR3 length: 17 amino acids. CDR1 and CDR2 (germline): SGHTA, FQGNSA. Trimming removed 1 base at V and 1 base at J, with 17 bases between. Here the CDR3 reads CASSLVEGQRNSYEQYF. CDR3 bases: TGTGCCAGCAGCTTAGTGGAGGGACAGCGGAATTCCTACGAGCAGTACTTC. The full variable domain, in which reference TRBV7-2 and TRBJ2-7 provide the parts outside the CDR3, is GAGVSQSPSNKVTEKGKDVELRCDPISGHTALYWYRQSLGQGLEFLIYFQGNSAPDKSGLPSDRFSAERTGGSVSTLTIQRTQQEDSAVYLCASSLVEGQRNSYEQYFGPGTRLTVT.

The chain has TRBV30 and TRBJ2-1, with TRBD2 matching 11 bases. The CDR3 runs 16 residues. The germline V gene has CDR1 GTSNPN and CDR2 SVGIG (reference sequence). Germline trimming cut 6 bases from V and 4 bases from J; bases unmatched to any gene: 11. The CDR3 sequence is CACDFPGLAVYNEQFF. CDR3 DNA: TGTGCCTGCGATTTCCCGGGACTAGCGGTATACAATGAGCAGTTCTTC.

V gene TRBV14 combines with J gene TRBJ2-1, with TRBD1 as a possible D gene (5 bases). V was cut by 5 bases and J by 0 bases, with 14 bases left in between. The germline V gene encodes CDR1 SGHDN and CDR2 FVKESK. CDR3 length equals 16 residues. DNA for the CDR3: TGTGCCAGCAGCGGGGCGCCACCGATCTCCTACAATGAGCAGTTCTTC. This sequence encodes CASSGAPPISYNEQFF.

This clone was detected only once. This same CDR3 is encoded by further DNA sequences in the sample. The CDR3 sequence: CASSPGQGRTDTQYF. In DNA form, the CDR3 reads TGTGCCAGCAGCCCGGGACAGGGACGCACAGATACGCAGTATTTT. The chain uses TRBV5-4 and TRBJ2-3, with 9 bases aligning to TRBD1. The ends lost 4 bases at V and 1 base at J; junction bases unmatched: 4. The CDR3 loop spans 15 amino acids. Germline CDR1 and CDR2: SGHNT and YYREEE (reference sequence). The variable domain in full, with the rest retrieved from reference TRBV5-4 and TRBJ2-3, is ETGVTQSPTHLIKTRGQQVTLRCSSQSGHNTVSWYQQALGQGPQFIFQYYREEENGRGNFPPRFSGLQFPNYSSELNVNALELDDSALYLCASSPGQGRTDTQYFGPGTRLTVL.

This chain joins TRBV4-1 and TRBJ2-7; 7 bases map to TRBD2. V shed 4 bases, J shed 0 bases, and the junction held 12 bases outside the gene matches. The CDR3 length is 17 residues. The germline gives CDR1 MGHRA, CDR2 YSYEKL. In nucleotides, the CDR3 is TGCGCCAGCAGCCGGGGTGAGGGAGCGGGGTACTCCTACGAGCAGTACTTC. Encoded protein: CASSRGEGAGYSYEQYF.

This clone was seen only once. The V gene is TRBV6-2 or TRBV6-3, the J gene TRBJ2-7; 11 positions match TRBD2. Germline assignment: CDR1 MNHEY and CDR2 SVGEGT. This CDR3 is built from 17 residues. The junction had 16 bases not matched to a gene; V was cut back by 5 bases and J by 7 bases. The CDR3 here is CASSHEARLAGLGEQYF. The CDR3 nucleotides read TGTGCCAGCAGTCACGAAGCCCGACTAGCGGGATTGGGGGAGCAGTACTTC.

This clone was detected only once. The V and J genes are TRBV6-6 and TRBJ2-7; 7 nucleotides line up with TRBD2. Per the germline V gene, CDR1 is MNHNY and CDR2 is SVGAGI (reference sequence). CDR3 length: 14 amino acids. V was pared by 4 bases and J by 5 bases, with 8 bases of the junction left unmatched. This chain's CDR3 is CASSLSGIENEQYF. In DNA, the CDR3 is TGTGCCAGCAGTTTAAGCGGGATCGAAAACGAGCAGTACTTC.

The chain is built from TRBV6-5 and TRBJ1-2; no firm D call. With 6 bases removed from V and 0 bases from J, the gap between germline ends came to 8 bases. The germline V gene encodes CDR1 MNHEY and CDR2 SVGAGI. CDR3 size: 13 residues. CDR3 in amino acids: CASRVAANYGYTF. The CDR3 DNA reads TGTGCCAGCAGGGTGGCAGCTAACTATGGCTACACCTTC.

About this clone itself: Because the CDR3's place on the DNA is in doubt, the DNA is left out and the CDR3 is given as listed by TCRdb. The chain is built from TRBV28 and TRBJ2-5; TRBD2, the table's D call, lacks a check against the DNA. Germline V CDR1 and CDR2: MDHEN, SYDVKM. The CDR3 spans 18 residues, counting both ends. This chain's CDR3 is CASSFLRFGWEGQETQYF.